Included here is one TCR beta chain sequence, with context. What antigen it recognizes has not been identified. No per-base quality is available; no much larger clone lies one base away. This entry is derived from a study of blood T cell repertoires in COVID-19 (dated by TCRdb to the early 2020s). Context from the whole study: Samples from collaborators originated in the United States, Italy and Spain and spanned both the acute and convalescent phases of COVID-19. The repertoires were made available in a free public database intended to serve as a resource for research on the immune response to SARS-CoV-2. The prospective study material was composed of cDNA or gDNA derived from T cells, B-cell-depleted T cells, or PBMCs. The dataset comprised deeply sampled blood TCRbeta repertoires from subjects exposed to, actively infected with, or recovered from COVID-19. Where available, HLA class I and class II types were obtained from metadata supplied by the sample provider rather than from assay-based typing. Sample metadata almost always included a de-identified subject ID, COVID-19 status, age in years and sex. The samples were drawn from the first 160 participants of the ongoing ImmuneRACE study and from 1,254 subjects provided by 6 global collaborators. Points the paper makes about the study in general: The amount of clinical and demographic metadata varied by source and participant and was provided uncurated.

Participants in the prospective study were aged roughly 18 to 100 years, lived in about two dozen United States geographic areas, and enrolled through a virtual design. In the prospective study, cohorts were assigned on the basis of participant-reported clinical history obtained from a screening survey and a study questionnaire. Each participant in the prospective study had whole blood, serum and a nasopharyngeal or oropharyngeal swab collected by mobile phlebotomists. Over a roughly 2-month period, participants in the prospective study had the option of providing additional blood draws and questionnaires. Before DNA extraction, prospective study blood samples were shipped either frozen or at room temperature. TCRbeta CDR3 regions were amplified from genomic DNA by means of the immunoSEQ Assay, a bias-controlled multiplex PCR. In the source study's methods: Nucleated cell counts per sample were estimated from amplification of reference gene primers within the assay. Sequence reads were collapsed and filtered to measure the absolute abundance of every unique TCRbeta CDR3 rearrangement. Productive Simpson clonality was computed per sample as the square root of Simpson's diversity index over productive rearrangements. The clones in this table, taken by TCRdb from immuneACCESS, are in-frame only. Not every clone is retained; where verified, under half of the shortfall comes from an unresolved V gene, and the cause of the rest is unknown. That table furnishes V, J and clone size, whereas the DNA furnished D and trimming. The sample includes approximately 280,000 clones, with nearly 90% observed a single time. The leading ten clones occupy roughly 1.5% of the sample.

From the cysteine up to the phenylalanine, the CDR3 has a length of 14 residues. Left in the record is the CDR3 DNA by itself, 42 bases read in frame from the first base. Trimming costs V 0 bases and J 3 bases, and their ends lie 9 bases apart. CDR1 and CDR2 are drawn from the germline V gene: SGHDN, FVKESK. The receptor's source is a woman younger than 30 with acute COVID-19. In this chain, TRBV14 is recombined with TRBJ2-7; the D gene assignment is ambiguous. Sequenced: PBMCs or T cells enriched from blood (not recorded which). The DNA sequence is TGTGCCAGCAGCCAAGACAGAATAAGCTACGAGCAGTACTTC. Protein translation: CASSQDRISYEQYF.